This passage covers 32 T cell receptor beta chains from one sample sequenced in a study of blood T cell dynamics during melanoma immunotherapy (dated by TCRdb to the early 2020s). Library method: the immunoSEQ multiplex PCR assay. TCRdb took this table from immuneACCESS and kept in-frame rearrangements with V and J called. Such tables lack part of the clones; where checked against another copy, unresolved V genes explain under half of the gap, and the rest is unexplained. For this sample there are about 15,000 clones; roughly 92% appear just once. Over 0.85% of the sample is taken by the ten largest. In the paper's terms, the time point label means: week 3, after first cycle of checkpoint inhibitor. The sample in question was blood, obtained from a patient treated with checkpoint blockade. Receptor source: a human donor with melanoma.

The CDR3 DNA reads as TGTGCCAGCAAATCCCGCCCTGGGGCCAACGTCCTGACTTTC. Residues: CASKSRPGANVLTF. This chain links TRBV2 with TRBJ2-6; no definite D call. CDR3 length: 14 residues. From germline, CDR1 is SNHLY and CDR2 FYNNEI. The V gene lost 7 bases and the J gene lost 2 bases, with 9 bases spanning the gap.

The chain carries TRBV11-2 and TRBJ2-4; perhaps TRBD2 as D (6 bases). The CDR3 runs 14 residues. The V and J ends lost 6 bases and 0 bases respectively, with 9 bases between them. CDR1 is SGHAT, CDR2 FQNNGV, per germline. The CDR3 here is CASRHGGAKNIQYF. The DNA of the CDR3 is TGTGCCAGCAGACACGGGGGAGCCAAAAACATTCAGTACTTC. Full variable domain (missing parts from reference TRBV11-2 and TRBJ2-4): EAGVAQSPRYKIIEKRQSVAFWCNPISGHATLYWYQQILGQGPKLLIQFQNNGVVDDSQLPKDRFSAERLKGVDSTLKIQPAKLEDSAVYLCASRHGGAKNIQYFGAGTRLSVL.

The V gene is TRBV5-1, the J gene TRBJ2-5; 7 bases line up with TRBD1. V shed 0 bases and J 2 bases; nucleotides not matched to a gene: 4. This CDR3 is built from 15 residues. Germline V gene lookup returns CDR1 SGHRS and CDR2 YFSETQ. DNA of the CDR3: TGCGCCAGCAGCTTGGACGGCAGGGGGCAAGAGACCCAGTACTTC. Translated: CASSLDGRGQETQYF.

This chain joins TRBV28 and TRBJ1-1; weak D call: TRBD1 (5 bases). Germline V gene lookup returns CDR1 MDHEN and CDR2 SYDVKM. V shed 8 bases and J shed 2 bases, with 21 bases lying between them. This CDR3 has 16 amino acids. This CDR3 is CASYPSGGRINTEAFF. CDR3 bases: TGTGCCAGCTATCCATCCGGGGGACGGATAAACACTGAAGCTTTCTTT.

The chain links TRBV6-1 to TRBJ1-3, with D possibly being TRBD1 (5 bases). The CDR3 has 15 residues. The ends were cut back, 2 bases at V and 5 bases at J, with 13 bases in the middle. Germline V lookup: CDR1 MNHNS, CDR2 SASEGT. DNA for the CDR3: TGTGCCAGCAGTGAACGGGACCGGGACCGAAACACCATATATTTT. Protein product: CASSERDRDRNTIYF.

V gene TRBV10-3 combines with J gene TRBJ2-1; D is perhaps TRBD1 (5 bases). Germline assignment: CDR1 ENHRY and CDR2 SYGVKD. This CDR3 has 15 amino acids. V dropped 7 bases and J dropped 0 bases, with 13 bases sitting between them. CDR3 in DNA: TGTGCCATCAAGGGGCAGGGAAGCTCCTACAATGAGCAGTTCTTC. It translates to CAIKGQGSSYNEQFF.

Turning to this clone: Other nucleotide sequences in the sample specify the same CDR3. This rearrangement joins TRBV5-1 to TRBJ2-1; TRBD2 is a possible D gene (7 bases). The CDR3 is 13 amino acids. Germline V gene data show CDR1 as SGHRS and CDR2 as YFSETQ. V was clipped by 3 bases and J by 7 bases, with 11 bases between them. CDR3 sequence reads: CASSWTRGNEQFF. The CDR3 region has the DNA TGCGCCAGCAGCTGGACTAGGGGGAATGAGCAGTTCTTC.

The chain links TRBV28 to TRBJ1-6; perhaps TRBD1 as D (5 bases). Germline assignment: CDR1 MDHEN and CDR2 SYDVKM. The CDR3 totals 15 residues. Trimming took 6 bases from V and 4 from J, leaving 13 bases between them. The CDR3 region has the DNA TGTGCCAGCAGCCCCGGGGCCGATTATAATTCACCCCTCCACTTT. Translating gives CASSPGADYNSPLHF.

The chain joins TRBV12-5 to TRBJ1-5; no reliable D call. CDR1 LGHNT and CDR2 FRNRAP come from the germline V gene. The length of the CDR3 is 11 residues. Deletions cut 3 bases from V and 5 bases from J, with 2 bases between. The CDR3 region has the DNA TGTGCTAGTGGTTTTGATCAGCCCCAGCATTTT. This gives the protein CASGFDQPQHF.

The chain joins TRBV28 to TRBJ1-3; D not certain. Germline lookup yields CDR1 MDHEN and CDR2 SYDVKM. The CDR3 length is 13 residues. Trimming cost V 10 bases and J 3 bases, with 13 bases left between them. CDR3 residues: CAITRGGGNTIYF. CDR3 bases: TGTGCCATCACCCGGGGAGGTGGAAACACCATATATTTT.

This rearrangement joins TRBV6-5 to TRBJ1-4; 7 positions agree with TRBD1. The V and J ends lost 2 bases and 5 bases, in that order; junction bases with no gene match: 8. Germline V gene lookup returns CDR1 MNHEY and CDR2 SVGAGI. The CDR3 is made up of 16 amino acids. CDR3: CASSYDREIKNEKLFF. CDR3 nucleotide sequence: TGTGCCAGCAGTTACGACAGGGAGATAAAAAATGAAAAACTGTTTTTT.

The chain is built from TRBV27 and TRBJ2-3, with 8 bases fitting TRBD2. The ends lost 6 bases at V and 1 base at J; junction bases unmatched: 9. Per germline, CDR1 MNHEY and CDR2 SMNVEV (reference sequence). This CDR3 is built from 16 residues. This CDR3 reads CASSGPSGLGTDTQYF. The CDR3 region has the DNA TGTGCCAGCAGCGGACCTAGCGGGCTTGGCACAGATACGCAGTATTTT.

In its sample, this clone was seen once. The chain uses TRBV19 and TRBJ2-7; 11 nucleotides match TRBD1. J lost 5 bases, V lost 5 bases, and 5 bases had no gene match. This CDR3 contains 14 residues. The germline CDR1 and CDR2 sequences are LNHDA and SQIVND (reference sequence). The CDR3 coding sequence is TGTGCCAGTAGTCCTCGGACAGGGGGCCACGAGCAGTACTTC. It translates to CASSPRTGGHEQYF.

For the CDR3, the DNA is TGTGCCAGCAGCCCTCGGGCGGGAGATGCCTACAATGAGCAGTTCTTC. Its protein product is CASSPRAGDAYNEQFF. The chain joins TRBV14 to TRBJ2-1, with 7 bases fitting TRBD2. CDR1 and CDR2 (germline): SGHDN, FVKESK. The CDR3 extends over 16 amino acids. The junction had 8 bases not matched to a gene; V was cut back by 4 bases and J by 2 bases.

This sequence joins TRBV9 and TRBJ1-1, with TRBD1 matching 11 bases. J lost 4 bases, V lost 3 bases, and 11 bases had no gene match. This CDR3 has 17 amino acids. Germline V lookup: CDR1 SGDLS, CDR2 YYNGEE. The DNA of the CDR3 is TGTGCCAGCAGCGCCGAACCGACGGACAGGGGGCGCACTGAAGCTTTCTTT. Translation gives CASSAEPTDRGRTEAFF.

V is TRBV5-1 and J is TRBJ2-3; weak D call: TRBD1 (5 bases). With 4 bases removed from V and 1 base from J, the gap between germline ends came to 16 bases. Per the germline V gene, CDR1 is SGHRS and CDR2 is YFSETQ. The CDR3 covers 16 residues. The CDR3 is CASSLRRDGRTDTQYF. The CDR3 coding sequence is TGCGCCAGCAGCCTCCGCAGGGATGGGCGCACAGATACGCAGTATTTT.

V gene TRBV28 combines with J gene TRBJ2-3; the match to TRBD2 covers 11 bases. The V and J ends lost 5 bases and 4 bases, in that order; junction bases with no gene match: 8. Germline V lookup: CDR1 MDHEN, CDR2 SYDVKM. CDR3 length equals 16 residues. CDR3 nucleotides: TGTGCCAGCAGTCCCCTACTAGCGGGAGTTGCAGATACGCAGTATTTT. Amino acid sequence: CASSPLLAGVADTQYF.

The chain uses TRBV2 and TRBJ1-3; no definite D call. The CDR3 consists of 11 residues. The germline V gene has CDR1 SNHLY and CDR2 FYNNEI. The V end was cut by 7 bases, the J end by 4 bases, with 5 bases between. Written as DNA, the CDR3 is TGTGCCAGCACTCAGGGAAACACCATATATTTT. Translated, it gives CASTQGNTIYF. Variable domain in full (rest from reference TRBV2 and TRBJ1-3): EPEVTQTPSHQVTQMGQEVILRCVPISNHLYFYWYRQILGQKVEFLVSFYNNEISEKSEIFDDQFSVERPDGSNFTLKIRSTKLEDSAMYFCASTQGNTIYFGEGSWLTVV.

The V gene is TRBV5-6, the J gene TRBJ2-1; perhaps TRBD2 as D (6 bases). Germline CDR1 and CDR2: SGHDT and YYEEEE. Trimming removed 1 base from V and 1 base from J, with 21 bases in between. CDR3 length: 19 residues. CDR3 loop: CASSLLLPGGIGSYNEQFF. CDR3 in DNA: TGTGCCAGCAGCTTGCTCCTACCGGGCGGGATCGGGTCCTACAATGAGCAGTTCTTC.

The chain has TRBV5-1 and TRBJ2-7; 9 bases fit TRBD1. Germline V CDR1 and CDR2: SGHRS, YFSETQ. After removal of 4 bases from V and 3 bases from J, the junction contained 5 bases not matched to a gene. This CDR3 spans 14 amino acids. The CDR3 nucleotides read TGCGCCAGCAGCGCGGGACAGGGCATCTACGAGCAGTACTTC. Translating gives CASSAGQGIYEQYF. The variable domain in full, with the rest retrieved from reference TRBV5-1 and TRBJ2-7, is KAGVTQTPRYLIKTRGQQVTLSCSPISGHRSVSWYQQTPGQGLQFLFEYFSETQRNKGNFPGRFSGRQFSNSRSEMNVSTLELGDSALYLCASSAGQGIYEQYFGPGTRLTVT.

CDR3 DNA: TGTGCCAGTAGTATTTCCCCAGGGCTGGGGGAGACCCAGTACTTC. Protein product: CASSISPGLGETQYF. V is TRBV19 and J is TRBJ2-5, with D maybe TRBD1 (5 bases). The germline CDR1 and CDR2 sequences are LNHDA and SQIVND (reference sequence). The CDR3 covers 15 residues. Trimming removed 3 bases at V and 5 bases at J, with 16 bases between.

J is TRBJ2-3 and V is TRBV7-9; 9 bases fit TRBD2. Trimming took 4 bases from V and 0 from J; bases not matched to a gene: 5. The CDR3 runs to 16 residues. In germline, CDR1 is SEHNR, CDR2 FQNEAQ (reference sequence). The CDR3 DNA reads TGTGCCAGCAGCTCCATAGCGGGGGAGAGCACAGATACGCAGTATTTT. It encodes CASSSIAGESTDTQYF.

The CDR3 loop is CASHEDSRYGYTF. The CDR3 DNA follows: TGTGCCAGTCACGAGGACAGTCGCTATGGCTACACCTTC. V is TRBV5-4 and J is TRBJ1-2; D perhaps matches TRBD1 (6 bases). This CDR3 is 13 amino acids long. The germline V gene has CDR1 SGHNT and CDR2 YYREEE (reference sequence). Trimming left V 8 bases short and J 4 bases short, with 15 bases between.

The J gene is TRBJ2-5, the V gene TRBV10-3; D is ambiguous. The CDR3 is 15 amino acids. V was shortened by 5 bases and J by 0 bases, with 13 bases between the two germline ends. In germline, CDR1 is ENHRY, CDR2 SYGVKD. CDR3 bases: TGTGCCATCAGTTCGAGTAGTCAGTACCAAGAGACCCAGTACTTC. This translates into CAISSSSQYQETQYF.

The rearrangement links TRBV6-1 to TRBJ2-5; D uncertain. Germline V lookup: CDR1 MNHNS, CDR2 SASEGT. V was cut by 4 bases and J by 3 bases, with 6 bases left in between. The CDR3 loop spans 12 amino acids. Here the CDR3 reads CASSAVKETQYF. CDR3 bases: TGTGCCAGCAGTGCAGTGAAAGAGACCCAGTACTTC.

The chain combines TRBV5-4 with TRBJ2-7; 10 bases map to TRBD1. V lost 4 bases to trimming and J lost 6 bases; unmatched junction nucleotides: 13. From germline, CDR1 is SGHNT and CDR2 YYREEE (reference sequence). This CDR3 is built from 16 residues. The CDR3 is CASSKSPGQGIGEQYF. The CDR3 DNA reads TGTGCCAGCAGCAAGAGCCCGGGACAGGGGATTGGCGAGCAGTACTTC.

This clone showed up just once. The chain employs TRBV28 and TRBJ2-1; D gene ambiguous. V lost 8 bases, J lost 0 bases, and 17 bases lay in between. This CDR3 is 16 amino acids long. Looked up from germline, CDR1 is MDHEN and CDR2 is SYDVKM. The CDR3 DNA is TGTGCCAGCTTCCCCGTGGCGCTAAACTCCTACAATGAGCAGTTCTTC. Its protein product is CASFPVALNSYNEQFF.

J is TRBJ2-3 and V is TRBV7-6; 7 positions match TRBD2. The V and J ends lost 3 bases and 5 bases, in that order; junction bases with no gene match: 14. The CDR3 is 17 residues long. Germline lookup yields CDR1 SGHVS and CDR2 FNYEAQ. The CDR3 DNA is TGTGCCAGCAGCTTGGGTGGGGGAGGGCCTGTTAAAGATACGCAGTATTTT. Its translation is CASSLGGGGPVKDTQYF.

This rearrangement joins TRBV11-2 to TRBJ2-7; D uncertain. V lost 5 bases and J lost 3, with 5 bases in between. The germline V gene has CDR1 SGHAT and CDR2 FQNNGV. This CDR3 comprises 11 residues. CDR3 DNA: TGTGCCAGCAGCCTTAACTACGAGCAGTACTTC. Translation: CASSLNYEQYF.

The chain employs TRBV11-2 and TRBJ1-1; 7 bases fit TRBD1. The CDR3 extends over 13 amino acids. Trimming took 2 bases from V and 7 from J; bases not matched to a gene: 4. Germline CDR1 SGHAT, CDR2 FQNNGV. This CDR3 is CASSLFQGGEAFF. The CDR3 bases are TGTGCCAGCAGCTTATTCCAGGGGGGTGAAGCTTTCTTT.

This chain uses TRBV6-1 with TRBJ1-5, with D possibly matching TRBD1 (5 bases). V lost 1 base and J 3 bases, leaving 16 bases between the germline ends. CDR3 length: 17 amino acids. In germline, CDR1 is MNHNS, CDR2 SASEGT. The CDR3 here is CASSEGRQFRFNQPQHF. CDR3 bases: TGTGCCAGCAGTGAAGGTAGACAGTTCAGATTCAATCAGCCCCAGCATTTT.

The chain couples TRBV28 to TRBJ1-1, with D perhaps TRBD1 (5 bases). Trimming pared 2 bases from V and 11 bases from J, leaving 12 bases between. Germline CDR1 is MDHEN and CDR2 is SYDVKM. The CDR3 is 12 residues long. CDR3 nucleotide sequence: TGTGCCAGCAGTTTAAGGGGACCAGGGGCTTTCTTT. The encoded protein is CASSLRGPGAFF. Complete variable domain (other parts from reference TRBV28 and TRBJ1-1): DVKVTQSSRYLVKRTGEKVFLECVQDMDHENMFWYRQDPGLGLRLIYFSYDVKMKEKGDIPEGYSVSREKKERFSLILESASTNQTSMYLCASSLRGPGAFFGQGTRLTVV.